The clone carrying this TCR beta chain was observed many times. Its target is unknown. This specimen belongs to a study of blood T cells in healthy people across ages. Study-wide points: Unsorted PBMCs prevented conclusive naive versus antigen-experienced comparison. Higher diversity and more naive CD4+ cells were features of long-lived donors, compared to aged donors.

The use of a sample-barcoded 5' primer and a J-beta primer mix characterized a second PCR of 7 to 11 cycles. TCRdb processed the 5' RACE reads anew with MiXCR; each CDR3 protein has one entry. Counted here are 900,000 to 950,000 distinct CDR3 sequences, almost 30% occurring once; the ten biggest clones make up 10% to 13%. CDR3 size: 12 residues. In germline, CDR1 is SGHDT, CDR2 YYEEEE. V trimming: 2 bases; J trimming: 9 bases; junction bases outside the gene matches: 4. In addition, the sample was reused for a study of T cells of mothers and their children.

The V call is TRBV5-6, the J call TRBJ1-2; 7 positions match TRBD1. The sequencing sample was made of blood. The sequence was collected from a woman between 35 and 50 years old in good health. CDR3 region: CASSLPTGSYTF. In nucleotides, the CDR3 is TGTGCCAGCAGCTTACCGACAGGGAGCTACACCTTC.